The 29 T cell receptor beta chains given below trace back to one sample, sequenced in a study of blood T cell repertoires in COVID-19. Profiling relied on immunoSEQ multiplex PCR, and the TCRdb table lists in-frame clones only, not all of them. The sample includes some 220,000 clones, 65% to 85% seen only once; the top ten take roughly 2.3%. The source material was peripheral blood. The source is a woman aged 60-75 years with acute or convalescent COVID-19.

This clone was detected once. This specimen includes other DNA sequences encoding the same CDR3. The V call is TRBV11-2, the J call TRBJ1-6, with 9 bases identical to TRBD1. The V and J ends lost 5 bases and 10 bases, in that order; junction bases with no gene match: 6. The germline CDR1 and CDR2 sequences are SGHAT and FQNNGV. There are 14 residues in the CDR3. This CDR3 reads CASSPGQGRSPLHF. CDR3 DNA: TGTGCCAGCAGCCCTGGACAGGGGAGGTCACCCCTCCACTTT.

This rearrangement joins TRBV5-1 to TRBJ1-1; 10 nucleotides align to TRBD1. This CDR3 contains 14 residues. Looked up from germline, CDR1 is SGHRS and CDR2 is YFSETQ. The V segment lost 4 bases and the J segment 3 bases; nucleotides outside the gene matches: 3. The CDR3, as DNA: TGCGCCAGCAGCGAGACAGGGGGCTACACTGAAGCTTTCTTT. Encoded protein: CASSETGGYTEAFF. Combining the CDR3 with reference TRBV5-1 and TRBJ1-1 gives the whole variable domain KAGVTQTPRYLIKTRGQQVTLSCSPISGHRSVSWYQQTPGQGLQFLFEYFSETQRNKGNFPGRFSGRQFSNSRSEMNVSTLELGDSALYLCASSETGGYTEAFFGQGTRLTVV.

In this sample, this clone turned up a few times. The rearrangement uses TRBV5-1 and TRBJ2-1, with D tentatively TRBD2 (6 bases). V dropped 3 bases and J dropped 0 bases, with 16 bases sitting between them. Germline values: CDR1 SGHRS, CDR2 YFSETQ. The CDR3 contains 17 residues. The chain's CDR3 is CASSSGVGTSSYNEQFF. Here the CDR3 DNA reads TGCGCCAGCAGCTCGGGGGTGGGGACGAGCTCCTACAATGAGCAGTTCTTC.

The chain carries TRBV28 and TRBJ1-3, with 7 positions matching TRBD1. V lost 5 bases and J lost 0; bases outside the gene matches: 16. The CDR3 has 19 amino acids. CDR1 is MDHEN and CDR2 is SYDVKM in the germline V gene. The CDR3 nucleotides read TGTGCCAGCAGTCCATCATGGGGCGCAGGGGGAGGCTCTGGAAACACCATATATTTT. It specifies CASSPSWGAGGGSGNTIYF. Full variable domain (rest looked up from reference TRBV28 and TRBJ1-3): DVKVTQSSRYLVKRTGEKVFLECVQDMDHENMFWYRQDPGLGLRLIYFSYDVKMKEKGDIPEGYSVSREKKERFSLILESASTNQTSMYLCASSPSWGAGGGSGNTIYFGEGSWLTVV.

V is TRBV29-1 and J is TRBJ1-1; D remains unclear. This CDR3 is 11 amino acids long. CDR1 and CDR2 from the germline V gene are SQVTM and ANQGSEA. V was trimmed by 6 bases and J by 4 bases, leaving 9 bases between them. CDR3 in amino acids: CSVETGTEAFF. CDR3 in DNA: TGCAGCGTAGAAACGGGCACTGAAGCTTTCTTT. The entire variable domain, with the rest obtained from reference TRBV29-1 and TRBJ1-1, is as follows: SAVISQKPSRDICQRGTSLTIQCQVDSQVTMMFWYRQQPGQSLTLIATANQGSEATYESGFVIDKFPISRPNLTFSTLTVSNMSPEDSSIYLCSVETGTEAFFGQGTRLTVV.

This clone was observed a few times. This chain links TRBV4-3 with TRBJ1-5; TRBD1 agrees at 8 bases. CDR3 length: 14 amino acids. With V trimmed by 3 bases and J by 6 bases, 4 bases remained unmatched. Looked up from germline, CDR1 is LGHNA and CDR2 is YSLEER. CDR3 nucleotide sequence: TGCGCCAGCAGCCATACTGACAGGGGTCAGCCCCAGCATTTT. Its protein product is CASSHTDRGQPQHF.

V and J are TRBV5-1 and TRBJ1-2; 7 bases line up with TRBD1. The CDR3 length is 14 residues. The germline V gene has CDR1 SGHRS and CDR2 YFSETQ. Trimming took 3 bases from V and 1 from J; bases not matched to a gene: 3. CDR3: CASSWDSNNYGYTF. The CDR3 nucleotides are TGCGCCAGCAGCTGGGACAGCAATAACTATGGCTACACCTTC.

This chain uses TRBV18 with TRBJ1-5; D gene unclear. Germline values: CDR1 KGHSH, CDR2 LQKENI. Deletions cut 2 bases from V and 6 bases from J, with 8 bases between. The CDR3 loop spans 13 amino acids. The CDR3: CASSPEATQPQHF. The CDR3 DNA is TGTGCCAGCTCACCAGAGGCAACTCAGCCCCAGCATTTT.

J is TRBJ2-3 and V is TRBV5-4; 8 positions match TRBD2. Germline lookup yields CDR1 SGHNT and CDR2 YYREEE (reference sequence). This CDR3 comprises 18 residues. Trimming removed 3 bases from V and 4 bases from J; junction bases left unmatched: 16. The CDR3 loop is CASSWGLGGPPIPDTQYF. CDR3 in DNA: TGTGCCAGCAGCTGGGGACTAGGGGGACCCCCGATTCCAGATACGCAGTATTTT.

This chain links TRBV19 with TRBJ1-1; D may be TRBD1 (6 bases). V was shortened by 7 bases and J by 5 bases, with 11 bases between the two germline ends. Per the germline V gene, CDR1 is LNHDA and CDR2 is SQIVND (reference sequence). There are 12 residues in the CDR3. CDR3 region: CASNTGSTEAFF. The CDR3 nucleotides read TGTGCCAGTAACACAGGGTCGACTGAAGCTTTCTTT.

This clone has just one count. J is TRBJ1-4 and V is TRBV19, with no clear D. The CDR3 is 13 amino acids. Per germline, CDR1 LNHDA and CDR2 SQIVND (reference sequence). V lost 3 bases, J lost 8 bases, and 10 bases lay in between. Here the CDR3 reads CASSIKRAEKLFF. CDR3 DNA: TGTGCCAGTAGTATTAAGAGAGCAGAAAAACTGTTTTTT. Full variable domain (remainder filled in from reference TRBV19 and TRBJ1-4): DGGITQSPKYLFRKEGQNVTLSCEQNLNHDAMYWYRQDPGQGLRLIYYSQIVNDFQKGDIAEGYSVSREKKESFPLTVTSAQKNPTAFYLCASSIKRAEKLFFGSGTQLSVL.

The chain uses TRBV9 and TRBJ2-1; 10 bases line up with TRBD2. The CDR3 contains 17 residues. Germline lookup yields CDR1 SGDLS and CDR2 YYNGEE. J lost 2 bases, V lost 3 bases, and 8 bases had no gene match. The CDR3 nucleotides read TGTGCCAGCAGCGGACCGGGACTAGCGTCAGCCTACAATGAGCAGTTCTTC. Amino acids: CASSGPGLASAYNEQFF.

This clone was counted at least ten times. CDR3 in amino acids: CASSQDLAGGGETQYF. The CDR3 DNA is TGTGCCAGCAGCCAAGATCTTGCGGGGGGGGGTGAGACCCAGTACTTC. This chain links TRBV3-1 (or the pseudogene TRBV3-2) with TRBJ2-5; 9 nucleotides match TRBD2. The CDR3 runs 16 residues. Trimming took 0 bases from V and 5 from J; bases not matched to a gene: 7. CDR1 and CDR2 from the germline V gene are LGHDT and YNNKEL (reference sequence).

The chain employs TRBV6-1 and TRBJ2-3; 10 bases fit TRBD2. This CDR3 contains 13 residues. With V trimmed by 5 bases and J by 6 bases, 2 bases remained unmatched. Germline CDR1 and CDR2: MNHNS and SASEGT. The CDR3 protein is CASSKGLADTQYF. CDR3 nucleotide sequence: TGTGCCAGCAGTAAGGGACTAGCGGATACGCAGTATTTT.

The chain combines TRBV15 with TRBJ2-7; 7 bases are a match to TRBD2. The CDR3 contains 16 residues. Trimming removed 2 bases from V and 0 bases from J; junction bases left unmatched: 7. Per germline, CDR1 LNHNV and CDR2 YYDKDF (reference sequence). The CDR3 spells CATSRSRRGISYEQYF. CDR3 coding DNA: TGTGCCACCAGCAGATCCCGGCGGGGGATCTCCTACGAGCAGTACTTC.

This rearrangement joins TRBV19 to TRBJ1-6; the D gene is possibly TRBD1 (5 bases). V was trimmed by 9 bases and J by 0 bases, leaving 12 bases between them. Germline-derived CDR1 and CDR2 are LNHDA and SQIVND (reference sequence). The CDR3 contains 15 residues. The CDR3: CASTTGSSYNSPLHF. The DNA of the CDR3 is TGTGCCAGCACCACAGGTAGCTCCTATAATTCACCCCTCCACTTT.

The chain employs TRBV4-2 and TRBJ1-3; TRBD1 matches 9 bases. The V and J ends lost 3 bases and 2 bases, in that order; junction bases with no gene match: 5. This CDR3 has 16 amino acids. Germline assignment: CDR1 LGHNA and CDR2 YNFKEQ. The chain's CDR3 is CASSQSDRGTGNTIYF. The CDR3 DNA is TGTGCCAGCAGCCAGAGTGACAGGGGGACTGGAAACACCATATATTTT.

The chain couples TRBV6-1 to TRBJ1-6; D gene unclear. The CDR3 has 16 residues. The V end was cut by 2 bases, the J end by 4 bases, with 12 bases between. The V gene's germline CDR1 is MNHNS and CDR2 SASEGT. CDR3 nucleotide sequence: TGTGCCAGCAGTGAATATCGGAGGGAATATAATTCACCCCTCCACTTT. Its protein product is CASSEYRREYNSPLHF.

The V and J genes are TRBV2 and TRBJ1-4; unclear D gene. V lost 5 bases, J lost 5 bases, and 15 bases lay in between. Germline V gene lookup returns CDR1 SNHLY and CDR2 FYNNEI. This CDR3 has 15 amino acids. The CDR3: CASSLTAGVNEKLFF. As DNA, the CDR3 is TGTGCCAGCAGTTTAACAGCAGGTGTAAATGAAAAACTGTTTTTT. The full variable domain, rest sourced from reference TRBV2 and TRBJ1-4, is EPEVTQTPSHQVTQMGQEVILRCVPISNHLYFYWYRQILGQKVEFLVSFYNNEISEKSEIFDDQFSVERPDGSNFTLKIRSTKLEDSAMYFCASSLTAGVNEKLFFGSGTQLSVL.

The chain has TRBV6-1 and TRBJ1-1, with TRBD1 matching over 9 bases. CDR3 size: 17 residues. Germline V lookup: CDR1 MNHNS, CDR2 SASEGT. V was clipped by 4 bases and J by 0 bases; unmatched bases: 9. Written as DNA, the CDR3 is TGTGCCAGCAGTGGGACAGGGGTATGGGGAATGAACACTGAAGCTTTCTTT. Translated, it gives CASSGTGVWGMNTEAFF.

The gene calls are TRBV30 and TRBJ1-1; 11 bases map to TRBD1. Unmatched junction bases numbered 3, after V lost 5 bases and J lost 4 bases. Germline lookup yields CDR1 GTSNPN and CDR2 SVGIG (reference sequence). The CDR3 contains 13 residues. The CDR3 loop reads CAWGQGASTEAFF. The DNA of the CDR3 is TGTGCCTGGGGACAGGGGGCGAGCACTGAAGCTTTCTTT.

The V call is TRBV28, the J call TRBJ1-3; maybe TRBD1 (5 bases). The V gene's germline CDR1 is MDHEN and CDR2 SYDVKM. This CDR3 is 15 amino acids long. Trimming pared 6 bases from V and 1 base from J, leaving 13 bases between. CDR3 sequence: CASSPWRGSGNTIYF. As DNA, the CDR3 is TGTGCCAGCAGCCCGTGGAGGGGTTCTGGAAACACCATATATTTT.

This rearrangement joins TRBV28 to TRBJ1-1; 7 positions match TRBD1. The junction had 7 bases not matched to a gene; V was cut back by 9 bases and J by 9 bases. Germline loops: CDR1 MDHEN, CDR2 SYDVKM. This CDR3 region has 11 residues. The CDR3 loop is CASRTGPKAFF. CDR3 sequence (DNA): TGTGCCAGTAGGACAGGTCCAAAAGCTTTCTTT.

J is TRBJ2-2 and V is TRBV23-1; maybe TRBD2 (6 bases). TRBV23-1 carries the ORF label, with uncertain function. Trimming stripped 4 bases from V and 3 bases from J, with 12 bases between. This CDR3 is built from 15 residues. The CDR3 protein is CASSPYGEDTGELFF. The CDR3 region has the DNA TGCGCCAGCAGTCCTTACGGGGAGGACACCGGGGAGCTGTTTTTT.

The V call is TRBV7-2, the J call TRBJ2-7; the D gene is possibly TRBD1 (5 bases). CDR1 SGHTA and CDR2 FQGNSA come from the germline V gene. The V gene lost 5 bases and the J gene lost 0 bases, with 11 bases spanning the gap. The CDR3 extends over 14 amino acids. CDR3 bases: TGTGCCAGCAGCCTGACAGAGTTCTCCTACGAGCAGTACTTC. Its protein product is CASSLTEFSYEQYF.

The chain has TRBV3-1 (or the pseudogene TRBV3-2) and TRBJ1-3, with D perhaps TRBD1 (6 bases). CDR1 is LGHDT and CDR2 is YNNKEL in the germline V gene (reference sequence). V was clipped by 3 bases and J by 5 bases, with 17 bases between them. The CDR3 covers 16 residues. CDR3 bases: TGTGCCAGCAGCCAGGATTGGACAGCCGGGAGAAACACCATATATTTT. This gives the protein CASSQDWTAGRNTIYF.

The V call is TRBV11-2, the J call TRBJ1-1; perhaps TRBD1 as D (6 bases). Per germline, CDR1 SGHAT and CDR2 FQNNGV. The CDR3 consists of 15 residues. The V and J ends lost 1 base and 0 bases respectively, with 9 bases between them. CDR3 nucleotides: TGTGCCAGCAGCTTAGCACAGGGCTTGAACACTGAAGCTTTCTTT. Protein: CASSLAQGLNTEAFF.

The V gene is TRBV19, the J gene TRBJ1-5; D is undetermined. V gave up 6 bases and J gave up 2 bases, with 8 bases separating them. The CDR3 runs 13 residues. Germline lookup yields CDR1 LNHDA and CDR2 SQIVND (reference sequence). DNA for the CDR3: TGTGCCAGTAGGGGAGCTGGCAATCAGCCCCAGCATTTT. It specifies CASRGAGNQPQHF.

This clone has a single count. This rearrangement joins TRBV6-5 to TRBJ2-2; 7 bases agree with TRBD2. V lost 0 bases, J lost 7 bases, and 5 bases stayed unmatched. The CDR3 runs 15 residues. Germline CDR1 and CDR2: MNHEY and SVGAGI. The CDR3 sequence is CASSYSSGISGELFF. Written as DNA, the CDR3 is TGTGCCAGCAGTTACTCGAGCGGGATTAGCGGGGAGCTGTTTTTT.